Described below is a single T cell receptor beta chain sequence and its context. V lost 5 bases and J lost 0, with 12 bases in between. Germline V gene sequence: CDR1 SGHDT, CDR2 YYEEEE. The CDR3 loop spans 15 amino acids. These data belong to a study of blood T cell repertoires in COVID-19. As for the study in general: Collection of acute and convalescent COVID-19 samples took place in the United States, Italy and Spain.

The method was immunoSEQ multiplex PCR; TCRdb's version includes in-frame clones alone and lacks a portion of them. The sample lists roughly 100,000 clones; around 76% were seen once. V gene TRBV5-6 combines with J gene TRBJ1-3; the D is unclear. Material: peripheral blood. The receptor was derived from a woman in her sixties or seventies with acute or convalescent COVID-19. The CDR3 DNA sequence: TGTGCCAGCAGGGTTTCCGCGAGCTCTGGAAACACCATATATTTT. Protein sequence: CASRVSASSGNTIYF.